Listed below are T cell receptor beta chains from one sample, sequenced in a study of blood T cell repertoires in COVID-19. Repertoires were generated with immunoSEQ multiplex PCR, while TCRdb's copy carries only in-frame clones and drops some. The top ten clones hold about 8.6% of a sample with about 270,000 clones, around nine tenths of them seen once. The sample consisted of peripheral blood. These TCRs come from a man aged 35 to 55 with active or convalescent COVID-19. CDR3s leave out the opening cysteine and the closing phenylalanine or tryptophan.

V | CDR3
TRBV6-1 | ASSEREGAGNTIY
TRBV6-5 | ASNTGQGVTIY
TRBV5-4 | ASSPHRGGVNTEAF
TRBV2 | ASSEANRGGGYT
TRBV11-2 | ASSLVETGELF
TRBV9 | ASSATGDGANVLT
TRBV7-2 | ASSLVAGEGPRPYTEAF
TRBV5-1 | ASSLGGSQRSSYEQY
TRBV24-1 | ATSDLGLAGGWEQF
TRBV25-1 | ASSGLTNSYEQY
TRBV24-1 | ATIGATGELF
TRBV29-1 | SVRYEQNTEAF
TRBV6-5 | ASSYSSRTAGDTQY
TRBV28 | ASSLDSPGELF
TRBV12-5 | ASAKETTRGGLSQH
TRBV28 | ASSPGDRAMFEQY
TRBV28 | ASSERSPLH
TRBV4-1 | ASSHPGSEQY
TRBV24-1 | ATSDYPARRDTQY
TRBV12-1 | ASSLRGGETGELF
TRBV28 | ATKPRQNSPLH
TRBV7-9 | ASSYGGRLYNEQF
TRBV2 | ASSIDRGFGNTIY
TRBV6-6 | ASKGQQETQY
TRBV7-2 | ASSVGTDNPLH
TRBV5-6 | ASSFSTRAPYYEQY